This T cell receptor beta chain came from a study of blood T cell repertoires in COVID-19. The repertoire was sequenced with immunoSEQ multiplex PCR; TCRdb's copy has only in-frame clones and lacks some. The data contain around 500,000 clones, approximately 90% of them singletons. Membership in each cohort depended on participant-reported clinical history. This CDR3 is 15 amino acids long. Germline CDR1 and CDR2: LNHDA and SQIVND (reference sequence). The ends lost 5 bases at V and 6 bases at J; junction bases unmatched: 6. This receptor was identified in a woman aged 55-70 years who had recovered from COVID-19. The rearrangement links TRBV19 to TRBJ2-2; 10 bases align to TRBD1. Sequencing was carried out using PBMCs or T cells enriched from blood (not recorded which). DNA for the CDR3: TGTGCCAGTAGTCCGGGACAGGGGATCGCCGGGGAGCTGTTTTTT. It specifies CASSPGQGIAGELFF.